This entry features one TCR beta chain sequence. The antigen is not known. Germline CDR1 SEHNR, CDR2 FQNEAQ (reference sequence). V gave up 5 bases and J gave up 4 bases; unmatched junction bases: 9. The CDR3 covers 15 residues. TCRdb's copy holds only in-frame clones and misses some; the assay was immunoSEQ multiplex PCR. The sample holds 120,000 to 150,000 clones; about 89% are singletons and the top ten take 2.8%. This sample is part of a study of T cell responses to AZD1222 COVID-19 vaccine. Notes on the study in general: Along spike, vaccine-associated CD4 TCRs were found throughout, with dominance at 160-218 and 743-854. Just 5 or 6 AZD1222 recipients tested seropositive at baseline. Rises in breadth and depth of Spike-specific TCRs came after two AZD1222 doses.

V gene TRBV7-9 combines with J gene TRBJ1-2; 8 bases line up with TRBD1. The specimen comprised peripheral blood, sampled on day 0 of MenACWY control vaccination. The clonotype was recovered from an adult in good health. The DNA of the CDR3 is TGTGCCAGCAGCCACGGGCAGGGGGCAGTCTATGGCTACACCTTC. Protein product: CASSHGQGAVYGYTF.